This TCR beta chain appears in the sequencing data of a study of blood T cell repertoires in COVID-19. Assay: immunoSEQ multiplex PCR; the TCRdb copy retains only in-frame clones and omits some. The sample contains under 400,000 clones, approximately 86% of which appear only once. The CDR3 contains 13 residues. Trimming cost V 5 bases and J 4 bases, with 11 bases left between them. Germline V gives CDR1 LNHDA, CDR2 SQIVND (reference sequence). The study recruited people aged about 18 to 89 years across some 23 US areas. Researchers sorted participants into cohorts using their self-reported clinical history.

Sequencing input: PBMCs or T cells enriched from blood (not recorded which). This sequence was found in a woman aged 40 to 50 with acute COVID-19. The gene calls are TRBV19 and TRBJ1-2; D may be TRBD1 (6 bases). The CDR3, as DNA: TGTGCCAGTAGTGTACGGGACACCTATGGCTACACCTTC. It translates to CASSVRDTYGYTF.